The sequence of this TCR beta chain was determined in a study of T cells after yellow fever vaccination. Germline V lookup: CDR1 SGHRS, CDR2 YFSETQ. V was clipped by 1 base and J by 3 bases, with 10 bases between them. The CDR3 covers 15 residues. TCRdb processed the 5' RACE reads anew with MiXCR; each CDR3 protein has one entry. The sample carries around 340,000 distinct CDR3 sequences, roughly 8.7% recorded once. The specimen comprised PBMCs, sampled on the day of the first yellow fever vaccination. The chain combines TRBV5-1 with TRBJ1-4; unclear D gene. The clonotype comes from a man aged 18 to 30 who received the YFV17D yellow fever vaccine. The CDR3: CASSLMSRPNEKLFF. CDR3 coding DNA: TGCGCCAGCAGCTTGATGTCCCGGCCTAATGAAAAACTGTTTTTT.